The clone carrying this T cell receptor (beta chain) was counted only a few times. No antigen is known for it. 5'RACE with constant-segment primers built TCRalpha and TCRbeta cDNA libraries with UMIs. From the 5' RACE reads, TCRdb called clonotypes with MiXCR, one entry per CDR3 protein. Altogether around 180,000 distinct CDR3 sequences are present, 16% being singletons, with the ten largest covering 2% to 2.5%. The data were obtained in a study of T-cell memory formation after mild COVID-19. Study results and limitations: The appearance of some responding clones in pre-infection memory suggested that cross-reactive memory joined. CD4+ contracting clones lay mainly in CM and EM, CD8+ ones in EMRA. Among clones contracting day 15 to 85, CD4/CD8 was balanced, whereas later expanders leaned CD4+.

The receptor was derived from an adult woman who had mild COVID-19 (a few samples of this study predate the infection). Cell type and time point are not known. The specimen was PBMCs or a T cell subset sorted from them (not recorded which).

The CDR3 reads CASSKDINSPLHF. The CDR3 nucleotides read TGCGCCAGCAGTAAAGACATAAATTCACCCCTCCACTTT. The chain uses TRBV5-1 and TRBJ1-6; no clear D gene. The V end lost 5 bases, the J end lost 7 bases, and 10 bases lay between the germline ends. Germline V CDR1 and CDR2: SGHRS, YFSETQ. CDR3 length: 13 residues.